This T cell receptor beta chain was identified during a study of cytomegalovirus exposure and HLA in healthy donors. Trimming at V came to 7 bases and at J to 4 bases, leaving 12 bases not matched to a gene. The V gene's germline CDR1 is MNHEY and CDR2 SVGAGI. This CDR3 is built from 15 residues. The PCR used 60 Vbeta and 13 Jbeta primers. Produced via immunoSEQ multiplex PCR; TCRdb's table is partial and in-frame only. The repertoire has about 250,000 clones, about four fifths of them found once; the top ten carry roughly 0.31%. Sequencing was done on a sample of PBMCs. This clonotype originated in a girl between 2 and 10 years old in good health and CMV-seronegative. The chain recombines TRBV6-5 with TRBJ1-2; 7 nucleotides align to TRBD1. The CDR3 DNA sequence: TGTGCCAGCACCTACTCTACGGGACAGATCTATGGCTACACCTTC. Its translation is CASTYSTGQIYGYTF.